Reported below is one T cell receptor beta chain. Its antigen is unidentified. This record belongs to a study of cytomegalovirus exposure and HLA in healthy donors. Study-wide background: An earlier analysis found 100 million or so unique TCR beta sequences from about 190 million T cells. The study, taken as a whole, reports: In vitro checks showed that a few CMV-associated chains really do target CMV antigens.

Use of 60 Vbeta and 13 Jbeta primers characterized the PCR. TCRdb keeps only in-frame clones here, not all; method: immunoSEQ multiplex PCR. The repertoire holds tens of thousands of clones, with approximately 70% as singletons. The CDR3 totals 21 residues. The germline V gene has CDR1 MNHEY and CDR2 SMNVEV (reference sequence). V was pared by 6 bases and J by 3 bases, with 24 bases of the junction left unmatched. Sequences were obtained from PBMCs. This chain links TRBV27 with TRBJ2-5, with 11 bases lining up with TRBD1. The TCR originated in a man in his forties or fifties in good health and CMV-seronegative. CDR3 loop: CASRPLAIGKRTGGMEETQYF. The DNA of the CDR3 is TGTGCCAGCAGACCCCTGGCTATCGGTAAGCGGACAGGGGGCATGGAAGAGACCCAGTACTTC.